This record concerns one T cell receptor beta chain sequence. Its antigen is as yet unknown. The table came from immunoSEQ multiplex PCR; TCRdb's copy has only in-frame clones and leaves some out. The table lists about 580,000 clones, 98% of them singletons, with approximately 0.3% in the top ten. CD45RO-negative CD8 cells positively selected for CCR7 made up the naive population, which excluded terminally differentiated effector memory CD45RA+ cells. Only Caucasian adults living in Nashville, Tennessee served as donors. This specimen comes from a study of shared clonotypes between healthy human individuals. The study, taken as a whole, reports: In a few donors, about 5% of naive CD4 clonotypes appeared in common. Richness estimates generally favored naive over memory subsets.

CDR3 size: 15 residues. This chain connects TRBV21-1 to TRBJ1-3. TRBV21-1 is reported as a pseudogene. Material: naive CD8+ T cells sorted from blood. This sequence was found in a man aged 25-45 years in good health. The CDR3 nucleotides read TGTGCCAGCAGCCCCGCCGGGAGACGCCGGAACACCATATATTTT. Translation: CASSPAGRRRNTIYF.